This T cell receptor (beta chain) was observed in a study of OX40 agonist ivuxolimab in advanced cancers. In the study overall: Every patient in dose escalation had hepatocellular carcinoma, melanoma, renal cell or head and neck cancer.

Profiled with immunoSEQ multiplex PCR; TCRdb holds only in-frame clones, not every one. The sample contains about 48,000 clones, about nine tenths of which appear only once. Germline loops: CDR1 SGHDN, CDR2 FVKESK. V lost 3 bases and J 0 bases, leaving 9 bases between the germline ends. This CDR3 has 15 residues. Autoimmune disease history or systemic immunosuppression led to patient exclusion. Regarding the study as a whole: Blood T cells, both CD4+ and CD8+, expanded clonally by week 6 at 0.1 to 3.0 mg/kg.

A word on this clone: Its antigen is not identified.

The clonotype comes from an adult with an advanced solid tumor such as melanoma, head and neck, liver or kidney cancer. The rearrangement joins TRBV14 to TRBJ2-1; no clear D gene. Sequencing was performed on CD4+ or CD8+ T cells sorted from blood, taken in a trial of the OX40 agonist ivuxolimab. The CDR3 sequence is CASSQTLSSYNEQFF. The CDR3 bases are TGTGCCAGCAGCCAGACTTTGAGCTCCTACAATGAGCAGTTCTTC.